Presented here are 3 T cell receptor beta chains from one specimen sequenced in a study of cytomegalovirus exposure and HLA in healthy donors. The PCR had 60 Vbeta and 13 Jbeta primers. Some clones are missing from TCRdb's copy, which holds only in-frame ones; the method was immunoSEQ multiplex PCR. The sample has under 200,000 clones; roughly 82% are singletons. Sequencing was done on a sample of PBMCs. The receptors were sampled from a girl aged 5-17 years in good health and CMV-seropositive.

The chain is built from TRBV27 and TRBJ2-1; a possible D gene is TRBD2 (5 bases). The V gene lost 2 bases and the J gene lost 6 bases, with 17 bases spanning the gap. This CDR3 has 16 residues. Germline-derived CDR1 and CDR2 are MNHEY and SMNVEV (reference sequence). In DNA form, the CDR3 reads TGTGCCAGCAGTTTAAGTGTTGGTGAGGAGGTCAATGAGCAGTTCTTC. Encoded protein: CASSLSVGEEVNEQFF.

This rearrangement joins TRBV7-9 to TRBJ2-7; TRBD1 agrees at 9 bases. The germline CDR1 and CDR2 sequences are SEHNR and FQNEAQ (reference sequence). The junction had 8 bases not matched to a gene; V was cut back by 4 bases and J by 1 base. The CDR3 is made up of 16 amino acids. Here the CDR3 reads CASSSKYGQGSYEQYF. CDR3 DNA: TGTGCCAGCAGCTCAAAATACGGACAGGGGTCCTACGAGCAGTACTTC.

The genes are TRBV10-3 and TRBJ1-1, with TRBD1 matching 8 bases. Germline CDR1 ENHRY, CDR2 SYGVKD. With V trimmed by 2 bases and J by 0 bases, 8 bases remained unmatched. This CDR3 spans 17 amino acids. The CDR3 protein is CAISEIPGTGLNTEAFF. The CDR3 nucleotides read TGTGCCATCAGTGAGATCCCCGGGACAGGACTGAACACTGAAGCTTTCTTT.